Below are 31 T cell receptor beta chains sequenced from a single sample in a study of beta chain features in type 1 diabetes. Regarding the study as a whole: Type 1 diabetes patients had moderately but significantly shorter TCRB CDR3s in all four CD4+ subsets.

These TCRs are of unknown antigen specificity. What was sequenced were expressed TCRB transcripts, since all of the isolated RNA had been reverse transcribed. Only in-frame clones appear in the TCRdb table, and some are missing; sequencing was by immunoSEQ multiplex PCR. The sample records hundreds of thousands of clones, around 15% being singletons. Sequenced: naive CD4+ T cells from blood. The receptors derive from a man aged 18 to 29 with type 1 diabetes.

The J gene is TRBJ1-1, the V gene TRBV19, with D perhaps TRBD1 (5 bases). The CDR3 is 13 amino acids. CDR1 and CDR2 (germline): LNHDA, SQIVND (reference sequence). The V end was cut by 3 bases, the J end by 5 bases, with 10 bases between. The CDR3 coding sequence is TGTGCCAGTAGTATTAAGGGACTTACTGAAGCTTTCTTT. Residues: CASSIKGLTEAFF.

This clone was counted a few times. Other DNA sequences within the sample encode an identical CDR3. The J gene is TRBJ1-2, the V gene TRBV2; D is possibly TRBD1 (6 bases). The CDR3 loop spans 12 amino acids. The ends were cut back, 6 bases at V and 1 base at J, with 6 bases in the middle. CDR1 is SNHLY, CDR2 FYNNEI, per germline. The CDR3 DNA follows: TGTGCCAGCAGACAGGGTAACTATGGCTACACCTTC. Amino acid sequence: CASRQGNYGYTF.

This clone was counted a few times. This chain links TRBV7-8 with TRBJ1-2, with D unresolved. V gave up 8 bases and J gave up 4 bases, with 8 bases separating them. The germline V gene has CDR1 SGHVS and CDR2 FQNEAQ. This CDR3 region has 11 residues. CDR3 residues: CASGVGYGYTF. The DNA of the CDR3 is TGTGCCAGCGGAGTTGGCTATGGCTACACCTTC.

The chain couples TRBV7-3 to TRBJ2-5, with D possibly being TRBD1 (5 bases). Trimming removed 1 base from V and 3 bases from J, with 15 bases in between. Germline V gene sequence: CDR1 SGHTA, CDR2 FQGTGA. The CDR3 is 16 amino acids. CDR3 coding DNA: TGTGCCAGCAGCTTAAAGCGAGGCCAGGGCAAAGAGACCCAGTACTTC. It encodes CASSLKRGQGKETQYF.

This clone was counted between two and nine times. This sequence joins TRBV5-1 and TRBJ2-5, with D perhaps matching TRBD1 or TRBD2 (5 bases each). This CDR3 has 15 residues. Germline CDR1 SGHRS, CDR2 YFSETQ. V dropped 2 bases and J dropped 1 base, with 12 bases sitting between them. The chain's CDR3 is CASSLGTYAQETQYF. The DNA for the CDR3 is TGCGCCAGCAGCTTAGGGACGTATGCCCAAGAGACCCAGTACTTC.

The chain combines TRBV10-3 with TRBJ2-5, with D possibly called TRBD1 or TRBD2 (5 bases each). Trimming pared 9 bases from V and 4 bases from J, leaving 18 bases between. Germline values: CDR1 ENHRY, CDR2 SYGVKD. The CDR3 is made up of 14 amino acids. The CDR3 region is CAMRWGPGGETQYF. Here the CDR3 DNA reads TGTGCCATGCGGTGGGGACCCGGCGGAGAGACCCAGTACTTC.

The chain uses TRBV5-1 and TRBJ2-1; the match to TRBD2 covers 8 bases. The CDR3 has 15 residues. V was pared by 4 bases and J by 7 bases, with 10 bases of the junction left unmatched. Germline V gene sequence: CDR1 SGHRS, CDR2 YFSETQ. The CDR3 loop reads CASSPGVAGRNEQFF. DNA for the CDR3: TGCGCCAGCAGCCCTGGGGTAGCGGGGAGGAATGAGCAGTTCTTC.

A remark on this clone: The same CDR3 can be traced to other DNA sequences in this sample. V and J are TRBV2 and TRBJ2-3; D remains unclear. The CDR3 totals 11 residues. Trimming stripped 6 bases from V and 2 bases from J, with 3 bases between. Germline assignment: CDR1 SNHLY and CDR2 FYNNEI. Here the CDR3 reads CASRATDTQYF. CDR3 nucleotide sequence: TGTGCCAGCAGAGCCACAGATACGCAGTATTTT.

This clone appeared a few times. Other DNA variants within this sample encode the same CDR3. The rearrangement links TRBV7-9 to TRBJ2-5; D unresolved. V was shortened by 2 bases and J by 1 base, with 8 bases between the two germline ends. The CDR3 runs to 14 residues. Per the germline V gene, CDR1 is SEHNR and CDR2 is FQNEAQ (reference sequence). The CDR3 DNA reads TGTGCCAGCAGCTTAAGGACGCTCCAAGAGACCCAGTACTTC. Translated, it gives CASSLRTLQETQYF.

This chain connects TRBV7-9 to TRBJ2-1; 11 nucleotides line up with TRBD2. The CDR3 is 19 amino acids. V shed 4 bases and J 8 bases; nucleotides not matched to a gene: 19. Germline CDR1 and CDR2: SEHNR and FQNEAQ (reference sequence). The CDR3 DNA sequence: TGTGCCAGCAGCTCCCCCCGGGGTAGCGGGGGGGCAGGTCTCTATGAGCAGTTCTTC. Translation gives CASSSPRGSGGAGLYEQFF.

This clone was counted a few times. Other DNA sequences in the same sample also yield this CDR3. The CDR3 reads CASSPPTRQETQYF. The DNA of the CDR3 is TGTGCCAGCTCACCACCGACCCGCCAAGAGACCCAGTACTTC. The chain recombines TRBV18 with TRBJ2-5; no firm D call. CDR1 is KGHSH, CDR2 LQKENI, per germline. The CDR3 extends over 14 amino acids. Trimming removed 0 bases from V and 1 base from J, with 6 bases in between.

CDR3 loop: CATSTDRARAFF. CDR3 in DNA: TGTGCCACCAGCACGGACAGGGCGAGAGCTTTCTTT. This chain links TRBV15 with TRBJ1-1; 8 nucleotides agree with TRBD1. V lost 4 bases, J lost 10 bases, and 5 bases stayed unmatched. This CDR3 has 12 amino acids. Per germline, CDR1 LNHNV and CDR2 YYDKDF (reference sequence).

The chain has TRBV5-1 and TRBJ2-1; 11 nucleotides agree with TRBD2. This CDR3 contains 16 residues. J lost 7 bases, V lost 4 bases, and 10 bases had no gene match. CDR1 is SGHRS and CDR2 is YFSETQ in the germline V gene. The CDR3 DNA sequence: TGCGCCAGCAGCCGGACCCTAGCGGGGGGCTTTAATGAGCAGTTCTTC. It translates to CASSRTLAGGFNEQFF.

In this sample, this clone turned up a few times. CDR3 protein: CASSWSGANVLTF. The CDR3 DNA reads as TGCGCCAGCAGTTGGTCTGGGGCCAACGTCCTGACTTTC. The chain employs TRBV5-1 and TRBJ2-6; no firm D call. There are 13 residues in the CDR3. The germline V gene encodes CDR1 SGHRS and CDR2 YFSETQ. Trimming pared 5 bases from V and 1 base from J, leaving 4 bases between.

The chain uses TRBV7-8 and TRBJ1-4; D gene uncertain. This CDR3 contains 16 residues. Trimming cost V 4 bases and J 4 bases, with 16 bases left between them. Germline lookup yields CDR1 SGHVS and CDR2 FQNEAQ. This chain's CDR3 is CASSSQAADNNEKLFF. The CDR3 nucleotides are TGTGCCAGCAGCTCCCAGGCGGCAGACAATAATGAAAAACTGTTTTTT.

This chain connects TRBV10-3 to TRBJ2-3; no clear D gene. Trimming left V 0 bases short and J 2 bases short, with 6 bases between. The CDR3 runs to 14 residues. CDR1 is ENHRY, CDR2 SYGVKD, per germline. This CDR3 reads CAISESQITDTQYF. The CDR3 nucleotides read TGTGCCATCAGTGAGTCACAGATCACAGATACGCAGTATTTT.

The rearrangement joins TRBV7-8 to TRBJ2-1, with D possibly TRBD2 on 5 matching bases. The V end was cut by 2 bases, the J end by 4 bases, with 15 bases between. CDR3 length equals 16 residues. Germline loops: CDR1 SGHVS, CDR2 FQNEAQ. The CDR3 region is CASSLSGFRAYNEQFF. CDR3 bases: TGTGCCAGCAGCTTATCGGGATTTAGGGCTTACAATGAGCAGTTCTTC.

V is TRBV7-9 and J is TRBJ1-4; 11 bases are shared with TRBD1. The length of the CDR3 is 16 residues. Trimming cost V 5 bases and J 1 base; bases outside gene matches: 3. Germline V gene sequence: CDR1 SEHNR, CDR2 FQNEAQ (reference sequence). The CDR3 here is CASSKGQGVTNEKLFF. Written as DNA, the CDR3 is TGTGCCAGCAGCAAGGGACAGGGGGTAACTAATGAAAAACTGTTTTTT.

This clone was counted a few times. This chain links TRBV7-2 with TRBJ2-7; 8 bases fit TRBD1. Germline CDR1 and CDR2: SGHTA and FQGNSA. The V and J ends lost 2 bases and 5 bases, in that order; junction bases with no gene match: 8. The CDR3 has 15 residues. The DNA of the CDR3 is TGTGCCAGCAGCTTATCACAGGGGGTAGCCCACGAGCAGTACTTC. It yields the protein CASSLSQGVAHEQYF.

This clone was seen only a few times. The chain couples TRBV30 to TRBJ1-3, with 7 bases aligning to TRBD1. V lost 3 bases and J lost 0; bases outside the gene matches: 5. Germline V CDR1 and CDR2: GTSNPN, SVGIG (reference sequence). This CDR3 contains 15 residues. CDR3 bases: TGTGCCTGGAGCCGAGGGGACAGCTCTGGAAACACCATATATTTT. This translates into CAWSRGDSSGNTIYF.

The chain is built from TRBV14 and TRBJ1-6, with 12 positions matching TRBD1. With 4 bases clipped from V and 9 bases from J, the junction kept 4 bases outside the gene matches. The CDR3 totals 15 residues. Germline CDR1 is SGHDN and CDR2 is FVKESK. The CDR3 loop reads CASSPGQGAGSPLHF. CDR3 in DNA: TGTGCCAGCAGCCCGGGACAGGGGGCAGGTTCACCCCTCCACTTT.

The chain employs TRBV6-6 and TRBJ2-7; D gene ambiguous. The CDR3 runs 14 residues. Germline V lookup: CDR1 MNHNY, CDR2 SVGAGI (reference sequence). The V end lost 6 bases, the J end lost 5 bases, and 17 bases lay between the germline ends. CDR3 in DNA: TGTGCCAGCAGCCCTGGATACGGCCGGGACGAGCAGTACTTC. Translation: CASSPGYGRDEQYF.

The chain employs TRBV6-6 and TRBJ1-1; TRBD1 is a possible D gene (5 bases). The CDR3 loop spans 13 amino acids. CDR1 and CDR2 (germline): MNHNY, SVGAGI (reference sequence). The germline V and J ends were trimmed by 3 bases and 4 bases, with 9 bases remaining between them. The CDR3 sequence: CASSYEGSTEAFF. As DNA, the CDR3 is TGTGCCAGCAGTTATGAGGGGTCCACTGAAGCTTTCTTT.

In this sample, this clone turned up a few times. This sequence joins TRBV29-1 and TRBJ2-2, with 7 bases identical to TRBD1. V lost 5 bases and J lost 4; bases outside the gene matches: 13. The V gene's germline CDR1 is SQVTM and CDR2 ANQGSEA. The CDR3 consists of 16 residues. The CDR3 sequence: CSVPDPGQSFTGELFF. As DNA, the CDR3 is TGCAGCGTTCCTGACCCGGGACAGTCTTTCACCGGGGAGCTGTTTTTT.

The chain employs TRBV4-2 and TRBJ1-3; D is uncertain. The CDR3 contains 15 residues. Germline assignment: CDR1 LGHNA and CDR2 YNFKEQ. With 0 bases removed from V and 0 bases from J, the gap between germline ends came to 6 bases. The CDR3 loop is CASSQDISSGNTIYF. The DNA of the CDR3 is TGTGCCAGCAGCCAAGATATCTCCTCTGGAAACACCATATATTTT.

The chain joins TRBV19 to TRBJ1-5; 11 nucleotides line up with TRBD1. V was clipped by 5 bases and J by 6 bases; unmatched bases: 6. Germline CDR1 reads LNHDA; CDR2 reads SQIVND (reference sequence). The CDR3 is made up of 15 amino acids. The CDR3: CASSPRTGGSQPQHF. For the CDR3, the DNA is TGTGCCAGTAGTCCGCGGACAGGGGGCTCTCAGCCCCAGCATTTT.

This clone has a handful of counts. The CDR3 spells CAISFPAGTGGLSGANVLTF. DNA of the CDR3: TGTGCCATCAGTTTCCCCGCCGGGACAGGCGGCCTCTCTGGGGCCAACGTCCTGACTTTC. The rearrangement joins TRBV10-3 to TRBJ2-6; 8 bases map to TRBD1. From germline, CDR1 is ENHRY and CDR2 SYGVKD. V dropped 5 bases and J dropped 0; count of bases not matched to a gene: 15. This CDR3 spans 20 amino acids.

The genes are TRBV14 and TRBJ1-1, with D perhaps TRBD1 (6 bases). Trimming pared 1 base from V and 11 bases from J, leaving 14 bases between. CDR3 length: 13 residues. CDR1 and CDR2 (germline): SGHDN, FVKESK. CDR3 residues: CASSQVGTQGAFF. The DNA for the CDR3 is TGTGCCAGCAGCCAAGTGGGCACCCAGGGGGCTTTCTTT. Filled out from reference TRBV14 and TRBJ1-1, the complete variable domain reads EAGVTQFPSHSVIEKGQTVTLRCDPISGHDNLYWYRRVMGKEIKFLLHFVKESKQDESGMPNNRFLAERTGGTYSTLKVQPAELEDSGVYFCASSQVGTQGAFFGQGTRLTVV.

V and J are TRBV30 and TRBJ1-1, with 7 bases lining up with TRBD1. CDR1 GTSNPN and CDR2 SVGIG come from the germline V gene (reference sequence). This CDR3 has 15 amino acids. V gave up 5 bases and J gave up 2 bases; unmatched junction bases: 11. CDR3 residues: CAWSQPGGINTEAFF. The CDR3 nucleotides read TGTGCCTGGTCACAACCAGGGGGTATCAACACTGAAGCTTTCTTT. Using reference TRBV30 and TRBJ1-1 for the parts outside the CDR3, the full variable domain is SQTIHQWPATLVQPVGSPLSLECTVEGTSNPNLYWYRQAAGRGLQLLFYSVGIGQISSEVPQNLSASRPQDRQFILSSKKLLLSDSGFYLCAWSQPGGINTEAFFGQGTRLTVV.

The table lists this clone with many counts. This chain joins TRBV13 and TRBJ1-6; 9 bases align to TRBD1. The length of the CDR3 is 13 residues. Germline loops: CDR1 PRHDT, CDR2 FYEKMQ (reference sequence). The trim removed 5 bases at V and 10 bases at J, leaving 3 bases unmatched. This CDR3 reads CASSRDRASPLHF. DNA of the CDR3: TGTGCCAGCAGCCGGGACAGGGCGTCACCCCTCCACTTT. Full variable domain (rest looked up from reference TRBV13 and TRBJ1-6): AAGVIQSPRHLIKEKRETATLKCYPIPRHDTVYWYQQGPGQDPQFLISFYEKMQSDKGSIPDRFSAQQFSDYHSELNMSSLELGDSALYFCASSRDRASPLHFGNGTRLTVT.

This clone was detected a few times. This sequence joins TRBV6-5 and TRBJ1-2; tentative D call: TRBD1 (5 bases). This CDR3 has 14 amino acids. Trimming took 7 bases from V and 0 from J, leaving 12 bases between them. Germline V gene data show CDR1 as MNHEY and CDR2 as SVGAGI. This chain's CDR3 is CASTQGGTNYGYTF. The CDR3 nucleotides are TGTGCCAGCACCCAGGGAGGTACTAACTATGGCTACACCTTC.